This entry is about one TCR beta chain. Methods used by the authors: Estimation of nucleated cell counts relied on the amplification of reference gene primers. Produced via immunoSEQ multiplex PCR; TCRdb's table is partial and in-frame only. V, J and clone size are taken as reported in that table, and D and trimming were inferred from the DNA itself. Of roughly 22,000 clones listed, around 86% are singletons. The entry originates in a study of blood T cell repertoires in COVID-19. Background on the study: Sites in the United States, Italy and Spain provided acute and convalescent COVID-19 samples. T cells, B-cell-depleted T cells, or PBMCs supplied cDNA or gDNA.

V gave up 3 bases and J gave up 9 bases; unmatched junction bases: 11. CDR3 length: 15 residues. Germline V lookup: CDR1 MNHEY, CDR2 SVGEGT. Material for sequencing was peripheral blood. The sequence came from a human donor in a cohort sampled during active COVID-19. The chain carries TRBV6-2 or TRBV6-3 and TRBJ2-3; 8 bases line up with TRBD1. The DNA for the CDR3 is TGTGCCAGCAGTTATTTTTCACCCCGGACAGGGACGCAGTATTTT. It encodes CASSYFSPRTGTQYF.